A selection of T cell receptor beta chains follows, all from one sample in a study of T cell changes during pregnancy in multiple sclerosis. Only in-frame clones appear in the TCRdb table, and some are missing; sequencing was by immunoSEQ multiplex PCR. The repertoire holds roughly 49,000 clones, with over 90% as singletons. Sequences were derived from CD8+ T cells from peripheral blood mononuclear cells, sampled in the first trimester of pregnancy. The receptors were gathered from a female donor with multiple sclerosis, enrolled in a pregnancy study. Both conserved end residues are part of each CDR3. D genes are given only for firm matches. Expanded clones are given a class, and other clones once, few, many or no size at all.

TRBJ2-3 | TRBD2 | once | TRBV7-6 | CASSSLAADTQYF | TGTGCCAGCAGCTCACTAGCGGCTGATACGCAGTATTTT
TRBJ2-7 | TRBD1 | . | TRBV7-9 | CASSSPGQGYEQYF | TGTGCCAGCAGCTCGCCGGGACAGGGTTACGAGCAGTACTTC
TRBJ1-1 | TRBD1 | . | TRBV30 | CAWSETGGPEAFF | TGTGCCTGGTCGGAGACAGGGGGCCCTGAAGCTTTCTTT
TRBJ2-3 | TRBD1 | . | TRBV19 | CASSPGTGTDTQYF | TGTGCCAGTAGTCCCGGGACAGGGACAGATACGCAGTATTTT
TRBJ2-3 | . | . | TRBV27 | CASSFGGGGTDTQYF | TGTGCCAGCAGTTTCGGCGGAGGAGGCACAGATACGCAGTATTTT
TRBJ2-1 | TRBD2 | medium-sized | TRBV6-4 | CASSDGTSGNEQFF | TGTGCCAGCAGTGACGGGACTAGCGGCAATGAGCAGTTCTTC
TRBJ1-2 | TRBD1 | . | TRBV6-4 | CASSEETGSYGYTF | TGTGCCAGCAGTGAAGAGACAGGGAGCTATGGCTACACCTTC
TRBJ1-1 | TRBD1 | . | TRBV7-6 | CASSPTGNWRAFF | TGTGCCAGCAGCCCGACAGGGAATTGGAGAGCTTTCTTT
TRBJ1-2 | . | . | TRBV7-9 | CASSHLTESYGYTF | TGTGCCAGCAGCCATCTTACAGAGAGCTATGGCTACACCTTC
TRBJ2-6 | . | . | TRBV6-5 | CASNALSGANVLTF | TGTGCCAGCAACGCGCTCTCTGGGGCCAACGTCCTGACTTTC
TRBJ2-2 | TRBD2 | . | TRBV28 | CASSRLAERTGELFF | TGTGCCAGCAGTAGGCTAGCGGAGCGCACCGGGGAGCTGTTTTTT
TRBJ2-5 | TRBD2 | . | TRBV7-6 | CASSSRLAGARQETQYF | TGTGCCAGCAGCTCCAGACTAGCGGGAGCCCGCCAAGAGACCCAGTACTTC
TRBJ2-7 | . | . | TRBV2 | CASSEKGHGYEQYF | TGTGCCAGCAGTGAAAAGGGACACGGATACGAGCAGTACTTC
TRBJ2-7 | TRBD2 | . | TRBV5-4 | CASSLKREASYEQYF | TGTGCCAGCAGCCTAAAGCGGGAGGCCTCCTACGAGCAGTACTTC
TRBJ2-7 | TRBD2 | . | TRBV27 | CASSLTSGGSYEQYF | TGTGCCAGCAGTTTGACTAGCGGAGGCTCCTACGAGCAGTACTTC
TRBJ2-1 | TRBD1 | once | TRBV25-1 | CASSETGSYNEQFF | TGTGCCAGCAGTGAGACAGGGTCCTACAATGAGCAGTTCTTC
TRBJ2-1 | . | few | TRBV4-2 | CASSQDGALAGFNEQFF | TGTGCCAGCAGCCAAGATGGAGCACTAGCCGGTTTCAATGAGCAGTTCTTC
TRBJ2-7 | . | . | TRBV4-1 | CASSQAVTTYEQYF | TGCGCCAGCAGCCAGGCAGTTACTACCTACGAGCAGTACTTC
TRBJ2-7 | TRBD1 | . | TRBV29-1 | CSVDDLDRAKYF | TGCAGCGTTGACGACCTGGACAGGGCAAAGTACTTC
TRBJ1-5 | . | . | TRBV5-6 | CASSTGISNQPQHF | TGTGCCAGCAGCACGGGTATTAGCAATCAGCCCCAGCATTTT
TRBJ2-7 | TRBD1 | . | TRBV27 | CASSLSGTVSYEQYF | TGTGCCAGCAGTTTATCTGGGACAGTCTCCTACGAGCAGTACTTC
TRBJ2-4 | . | . | TRBV5-4 | CASSAFRGDIQYF | TGTGCCAGCAGCGCATTCAGGGGGGACATTCAGTACTTC